This T cell receptor (beta chain) came from a study of blood T cells in healthy people across ages. General observations from the study: Expanded clonotype shifts may have been confounded, as the donors had an unknown CMV status.

This clonotype was counted between two and nine times. Its target is not known. Germline V gene data show CDR1 as MNHNY and CDR2 as SVGAGI (reference sequence). The CDR3 has 14 amino acids. Between the trimmed V and J ends, which lost 7 bases and 5 bases, there was a span of 18 bases. A second PCR, run for roughly 7 to 12 cycles, used a sample-barcoded 5' primer plus a J-beta primer mix. A single record per CDR3 protein comes from TCRdb applying MiXCR to the 5' RACE reads. The table has 540,000 or so distinct CDR3 sequences, nearly 25% seen once; the top ten hold 8.5% to 9.5%. Total RNA extraction produced at least 5 micrograms (per sample) for the study. These data are also associated with another study on T cells of mothers and their children. That publication notes: Three healthy Caucasian mothers, along with their six children, were the donors. Maternal samples each gave over 9.5 million TCR beta CDR3 reads, and child samples some 2.8 million each.

The sequence was obtained from a boy younger than 18 in good health. The gene calls are TRBV6-6 and TRBJ2-7; D perhaps matches TRBD1 (5 bases). Sequencing was done on a sample of blood. The DNA of the CDR3 is TGTGCCAGCACCGGCAACAGGATAGACGACGAGCAGTACTTC. It is translated as CASTGNRIDDEQYF.